This entry concerns a single T cell receptor (beta chain). This clonotype was seen a handful of times. Its antigen has not been determined. The input lacks base qualities; no much larger clone sits a single base away. The data derive from a study of T-cell reconstitution after alpha-beta-depleted transplantation in children (dated by TCRdb to the mid-2010s). Looking at the study overall: Using TCR repertoire profiling, the study quantitatively followed how T-cell immune reconstitution unfolded in children after TCRalphabeta/CD19-depleted allogeneic hematopoietic cell transplantation.

The library was obtained by PCR. For sequencing, an Illumina HiSeq 2500 was employed. TCR library preparation used molecular barcoding, with unique molecular identifiers applied to normalize quantification of the TCRbeta repertoire. Using fastp trimming at Q25 and MiXCR clonotype assembly, TCRdb reanalyzed the public sequencing data and kept in-frame beta chains. Rows matching on CDR3 protein sequence are summarized as one entry with the most common DNA and genes. Recorded for this sample are approximately 200,000 distinct CDR3 sequences; roughly 15% of them occurred a single time. The ten largest clones take up around 13% of the sample. This receptor was obtained from a human donor who donated a stem cell graft to a child with acute lymphoblastic leukemia. The sample here was PBMCs from the stem cell graft donor, taken from the stem cell graft.

The DNA reads as follows: TGTGCCAGTGCCGGGACAGGCACAGATACGCAGTATTTT. Translated, this gives CASAGTGTDTQYF. The V gene is TRBV6-6 and the J gene is TRBJ2-3, with 7 middle bases fitting TRBD1. From V the trimming removes 9 bases and from J it removes 1 base, while the gene matches leave 4 bases of the junction unaccounted for. Reading the germline V gene (reference sequence) gives CDR1 MNHNY and CDR2 SVGAGI. The CDR3 has 13 amino acids, counting the end cysteine and phenylalanine. Just CDR3 DNA is preserved here, 39 bases in frame from base 1.